This record covers a single TCR beta chain. Its antigen is undetermined. The data are from a study of T cells after posttransplantation cyclophosphamide. Notes on the study in general: Later post-transplant blood repertoires were often dominated by donor CD8+ memory clones. TRB overlap between skin or GI tissue T cells and blood was limited. TRB clonality was highly associated with recipient CMV seropositivity and reactivation.

Data came from immunoSEQ multiplex PCR; TCRdb stores just in-frame clones and leaves some out. Of roughly 21,000 clones in the sample, nearly 99% were seen once. Germline values: CDR1 MDHEN, CDR2 SYDVKM. Trimming pared 6 bases from V and 0 bases from J, leaving 8 bases between. The CDR3 length is 13 residues. The receptor was derived from a man between 40 and 49 years old in good health, CMV-negative, and a related stem cell transplant donor. The V and J genes are TRBV28 and TRBJ1-1; D uncertain. Material for sequencing was naive CD8+ T cells sorted from PBMCs. The DNA of the CDR3 is TGTGCCAGCAGCCCGACTTTGAACACTGAAGCTTTCTTT. This encodes CASSPTLNTEAFF.